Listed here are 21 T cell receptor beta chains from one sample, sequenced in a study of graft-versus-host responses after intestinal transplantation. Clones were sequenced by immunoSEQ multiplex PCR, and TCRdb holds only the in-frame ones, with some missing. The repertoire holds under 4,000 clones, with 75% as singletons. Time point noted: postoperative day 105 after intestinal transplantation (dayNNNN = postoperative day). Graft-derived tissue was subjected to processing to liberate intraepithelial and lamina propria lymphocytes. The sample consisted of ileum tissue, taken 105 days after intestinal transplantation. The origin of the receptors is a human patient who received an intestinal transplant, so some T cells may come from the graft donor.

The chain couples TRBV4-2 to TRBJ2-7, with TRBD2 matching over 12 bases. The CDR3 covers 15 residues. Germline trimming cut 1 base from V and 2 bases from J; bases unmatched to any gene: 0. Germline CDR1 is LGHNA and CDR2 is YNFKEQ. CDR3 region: CASSQGTSGAYEQYF. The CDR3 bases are TGTGCCAGCAGCCAAGGGACTAGCGGGGCCTACGAGCAGTACTTC.

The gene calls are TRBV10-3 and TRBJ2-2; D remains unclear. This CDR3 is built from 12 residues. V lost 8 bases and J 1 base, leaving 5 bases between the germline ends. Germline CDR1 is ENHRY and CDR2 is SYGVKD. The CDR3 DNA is TGTGCCATCGGGTTGAACACCGGGGAGCTGTTTTTT. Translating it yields CAIGLNTGELFF.

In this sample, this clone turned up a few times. CDR3 in DNA: TGTGCCAGCAGTGAATCCCCGGGACAGGGGGCAGATACGCAGTATTTT. Translation: CASSESPGQGADTQYF. The gene calls are TRBV6-9 and TRBJ2-3; 11 nucleotides line up with TRBD1. The CDR3 has 16 amino acids. In germline, CDR1 is MNHGY, CDR2 SVAAGI. The ends lost 5 bases at V and 4 bases at J; junction bases unmatched: 8.

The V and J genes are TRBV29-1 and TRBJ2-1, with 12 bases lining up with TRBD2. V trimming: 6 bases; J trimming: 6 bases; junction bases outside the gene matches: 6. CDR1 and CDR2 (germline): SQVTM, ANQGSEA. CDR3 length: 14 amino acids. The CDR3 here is CSVDGLAGLNEQFF. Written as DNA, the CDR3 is TGCAGCGTGGACGGACTAGCGGGACTCAATGAGCAGTTCTTC.

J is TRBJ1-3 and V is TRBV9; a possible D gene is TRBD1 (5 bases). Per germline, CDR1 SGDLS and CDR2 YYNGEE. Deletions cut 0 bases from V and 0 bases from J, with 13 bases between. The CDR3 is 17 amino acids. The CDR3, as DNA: TGTGCCAGCAGCGTAGGGGGGGGTCCTCTCTCTGGAAACACCATATATTTT. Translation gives CASSVGGGPLSGNTIYF.

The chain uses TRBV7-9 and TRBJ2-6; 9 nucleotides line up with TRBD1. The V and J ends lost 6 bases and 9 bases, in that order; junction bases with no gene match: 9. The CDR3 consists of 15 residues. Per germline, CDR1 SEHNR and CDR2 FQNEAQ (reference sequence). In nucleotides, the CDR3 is TGTGCCAGCAGACCGGGACAGGGTATGAGCAACGTCCTGACTTTC. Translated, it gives CASRPGQGMSNVLTF.

CDR3 region: CASRSGLAGGNTGELFF. As DNA, the CDR3 is TGTGCCAGCAGGTCGGGACTAGCGGGGGGGAACACCGGGGAGCTGTTTTTT. The chain couples TRBV5-4 to TRBJ2-2; TRBD2 matches 15 bases. J gave up 1 base and V 5 bases, and 3 bases lay outside the gene matches. Germline CDR1 reads SGHNT; CDR2 reads YYREEE (reference sequence). CDR3 length: 17 amino acids.

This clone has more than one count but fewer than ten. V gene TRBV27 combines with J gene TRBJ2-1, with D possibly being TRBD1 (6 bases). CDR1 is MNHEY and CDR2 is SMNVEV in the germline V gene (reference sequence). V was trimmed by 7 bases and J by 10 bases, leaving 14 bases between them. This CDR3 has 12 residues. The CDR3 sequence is CASTELTGEQFF. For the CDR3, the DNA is TGTGCCAGCACCGAACTGACAGGAGAGCAGTTCTTC.

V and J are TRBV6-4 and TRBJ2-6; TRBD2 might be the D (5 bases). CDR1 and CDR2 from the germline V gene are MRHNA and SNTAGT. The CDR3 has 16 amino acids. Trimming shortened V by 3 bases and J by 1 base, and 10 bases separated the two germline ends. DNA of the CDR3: TGTGCCAGCAGTGAGAATTCGGGGTCTGGGGCCAACGTCCTGACTTTC. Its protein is CASSENSGSGANVLTF.

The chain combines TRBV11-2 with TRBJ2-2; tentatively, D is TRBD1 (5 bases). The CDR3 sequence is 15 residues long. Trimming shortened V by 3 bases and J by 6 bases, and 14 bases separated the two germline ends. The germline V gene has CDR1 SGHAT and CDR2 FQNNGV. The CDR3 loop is CASSFQGSSPGELFF. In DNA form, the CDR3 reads TGTGCCAGCAGCTTTCAGGGCAGCAGCCCCGGGGAGCTGTTTTTT.

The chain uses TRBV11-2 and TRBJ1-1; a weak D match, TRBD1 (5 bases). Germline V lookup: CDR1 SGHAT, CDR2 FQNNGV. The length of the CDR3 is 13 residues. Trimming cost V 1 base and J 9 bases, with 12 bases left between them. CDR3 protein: CASSLAQGDKAFF. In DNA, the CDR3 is TGTGCCAGCAGCTTAGCTCAGGGTGACAAAGCTTTCTTT.

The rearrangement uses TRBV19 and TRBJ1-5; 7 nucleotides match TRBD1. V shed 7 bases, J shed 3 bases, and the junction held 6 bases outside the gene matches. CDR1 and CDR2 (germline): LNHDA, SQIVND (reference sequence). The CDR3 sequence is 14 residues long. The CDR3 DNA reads TGTGCCAGTAAGGGGGACAGAACCAATCAGCCCCAGCATTTT. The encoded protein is CASKGDRTNQPQHF.

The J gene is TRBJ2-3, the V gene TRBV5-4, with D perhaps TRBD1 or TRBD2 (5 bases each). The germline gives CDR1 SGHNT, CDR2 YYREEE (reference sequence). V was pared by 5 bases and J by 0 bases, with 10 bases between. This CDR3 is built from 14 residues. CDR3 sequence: CASSSRDSTDTQYF. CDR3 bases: TGTGCCAGCAGTTCCCGGGACAGCACAGATACGCAGTATTTT.

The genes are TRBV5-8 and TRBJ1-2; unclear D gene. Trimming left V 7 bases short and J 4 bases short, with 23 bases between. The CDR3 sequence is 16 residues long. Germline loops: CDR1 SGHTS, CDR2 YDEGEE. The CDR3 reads CASVLVHIRKTYGYTF. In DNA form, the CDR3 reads TGTGCCAGCGTCTTGGTTCATATACGAAAGACCTATGGCTACACCTTC.

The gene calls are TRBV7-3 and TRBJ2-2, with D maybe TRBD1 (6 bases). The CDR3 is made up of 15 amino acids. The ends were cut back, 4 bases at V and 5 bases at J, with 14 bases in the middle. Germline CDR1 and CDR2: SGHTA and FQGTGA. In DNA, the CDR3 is TGTGCCAGCAGCTCCCACAGGGTTGGGACCGGGGAGCTGTTTTTT. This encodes CASSSHRVGTGELFF.

CDR3 nucleotide sequence: TGTGCCAGCAGCTTTGGAGCGCTGGATACGCAGTATTTT. Translating gives CASSFGALDTQYF. This chain connects TRBV7-3 to TRBJ2-3; no clear D gene. CDR3 length equals 13 residues. V lost 3 bases to trimming and J lost 6 bases, with 10 bases between them. CDR1 is SGHTA and CDR2 is FQGTGA in the germline V gene.

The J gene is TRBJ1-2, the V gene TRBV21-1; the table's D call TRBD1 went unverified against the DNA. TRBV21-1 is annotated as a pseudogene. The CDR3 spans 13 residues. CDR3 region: CASSKAGGYGYTF. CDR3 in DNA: TGTGCCAGCAGCAAAGCAGGGGGCTATGGCTACACCTTC.

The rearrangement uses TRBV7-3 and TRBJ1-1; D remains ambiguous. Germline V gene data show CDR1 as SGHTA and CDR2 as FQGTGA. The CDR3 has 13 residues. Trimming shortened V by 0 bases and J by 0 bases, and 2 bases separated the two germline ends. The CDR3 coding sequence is TGTGCCAGCAGCTTAACAATGAACACTGAAGCTTTCTTT. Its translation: CASSLTMNTEAFF.

This CDR3 reads CASSLVVTGDSPLHF. The DNA of the CDR3 is TGCGCCAGCAGCTTGGTAGTGACAGGGGATTCACCCCTCCACTTT. The chain joins TRBV5-1 to TRBJ1-6; the match to TRBD1 covers 8 bases. Unmatched junction bases numbered 4, after V lost 0 bases and J lost 8 bases. The CDR3 loop spans 15 amino acids. Germline loops: CDR1 SGHRS, CDR2 YFSETQ.

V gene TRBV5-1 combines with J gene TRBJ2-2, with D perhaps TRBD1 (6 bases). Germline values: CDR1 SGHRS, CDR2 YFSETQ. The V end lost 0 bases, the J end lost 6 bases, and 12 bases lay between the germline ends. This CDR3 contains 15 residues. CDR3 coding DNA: TGCGCCAGCAGCTTGGAAACAGGGTACGCCGGGGAGCTGTTTTTT. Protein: CASSLETGYAGELFF.

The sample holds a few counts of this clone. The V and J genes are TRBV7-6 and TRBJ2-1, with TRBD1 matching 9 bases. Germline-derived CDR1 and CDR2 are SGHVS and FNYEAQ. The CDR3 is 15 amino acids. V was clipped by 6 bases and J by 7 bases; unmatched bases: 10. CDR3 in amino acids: CASSPIPGQGNEQFF. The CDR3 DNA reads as TGTGCCAGCAGTCCCATACCGGGACAGGGAAATGAGCAGTTCTTC.